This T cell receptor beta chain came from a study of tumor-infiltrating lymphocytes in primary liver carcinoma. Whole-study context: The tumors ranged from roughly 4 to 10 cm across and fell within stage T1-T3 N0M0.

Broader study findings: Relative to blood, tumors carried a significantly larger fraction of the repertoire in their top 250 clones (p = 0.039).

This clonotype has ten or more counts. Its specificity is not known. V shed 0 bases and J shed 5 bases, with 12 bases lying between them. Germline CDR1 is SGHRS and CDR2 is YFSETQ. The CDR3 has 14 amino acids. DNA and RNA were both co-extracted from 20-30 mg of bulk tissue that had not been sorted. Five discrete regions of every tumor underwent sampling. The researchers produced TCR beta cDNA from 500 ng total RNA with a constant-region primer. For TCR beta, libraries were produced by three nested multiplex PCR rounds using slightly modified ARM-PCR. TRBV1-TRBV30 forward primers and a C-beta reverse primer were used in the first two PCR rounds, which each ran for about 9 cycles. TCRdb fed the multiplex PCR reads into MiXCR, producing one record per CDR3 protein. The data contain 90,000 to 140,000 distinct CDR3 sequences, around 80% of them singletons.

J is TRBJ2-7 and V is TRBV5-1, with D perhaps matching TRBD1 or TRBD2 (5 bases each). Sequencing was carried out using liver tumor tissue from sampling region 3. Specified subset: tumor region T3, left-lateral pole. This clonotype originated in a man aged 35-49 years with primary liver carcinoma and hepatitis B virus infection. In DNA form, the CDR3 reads TGCGCCAGCAGCTTGGAGCCGGGGCGCGACGAGCAGTACTTC. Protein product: CASSLEPGRDEQYF.